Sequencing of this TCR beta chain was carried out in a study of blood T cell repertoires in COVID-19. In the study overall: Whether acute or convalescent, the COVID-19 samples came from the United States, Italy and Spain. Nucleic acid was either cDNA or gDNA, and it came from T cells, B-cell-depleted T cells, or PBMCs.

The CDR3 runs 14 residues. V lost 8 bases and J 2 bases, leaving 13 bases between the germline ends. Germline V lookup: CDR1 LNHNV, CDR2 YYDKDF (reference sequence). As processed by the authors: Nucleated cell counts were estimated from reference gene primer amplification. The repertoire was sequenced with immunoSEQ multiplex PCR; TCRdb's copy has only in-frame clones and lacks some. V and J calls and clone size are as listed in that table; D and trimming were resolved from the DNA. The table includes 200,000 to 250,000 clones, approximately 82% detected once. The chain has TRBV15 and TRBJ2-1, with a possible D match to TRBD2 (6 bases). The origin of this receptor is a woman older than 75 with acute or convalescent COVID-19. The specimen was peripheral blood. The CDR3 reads CATSRAGPYNEQFF. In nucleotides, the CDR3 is TGTGCCACCTCTCGGGCGGGACCCTACAATGAGCAGTTCTTC.